This T cell receptor (beta chain) was identified during a study of blood T cell repertoires in COVID-19. About the study: COVID-19 samples, acute and convalescent, were from the United States, Italy and Spain. T cells, B-cell-depleted T cells, or PBMCs supplied cDNA or gDNA.

Per germline, CDR1 SGHNT and CDR2 YYREEE (reference sequence). The V and J ends lost 4 bases and 6 bases, in that order; junction bases with no gene match: 6. This CDR3 region has 14 residues. Study processing details: By means of reference gene primer amplification, nucleated cell counts were estimated. Assay: immunoSEQ multiplex PCR; the TCRdb copy retains only in-frame clones and omits some. V, J and clone size reflect that table, while D and trimming were determined from the DNA. The data contain tens of thousands of clones, around 79% of them singletons. This rearrangement joins TRBV5-4 to TRBJ2-1; 8 bases are shared with TRBD1. The receptor comes from a man between 60 and 70 years old with acute or convalescent COVID-19. Specimen: peripheral blood. The CDR3 DNA follows: TGTGCCAGCAGCCGTCGGGACAGGATCAATGAGCAGTTCTTC. Encoded protein: CASSRRDRINEQFF.